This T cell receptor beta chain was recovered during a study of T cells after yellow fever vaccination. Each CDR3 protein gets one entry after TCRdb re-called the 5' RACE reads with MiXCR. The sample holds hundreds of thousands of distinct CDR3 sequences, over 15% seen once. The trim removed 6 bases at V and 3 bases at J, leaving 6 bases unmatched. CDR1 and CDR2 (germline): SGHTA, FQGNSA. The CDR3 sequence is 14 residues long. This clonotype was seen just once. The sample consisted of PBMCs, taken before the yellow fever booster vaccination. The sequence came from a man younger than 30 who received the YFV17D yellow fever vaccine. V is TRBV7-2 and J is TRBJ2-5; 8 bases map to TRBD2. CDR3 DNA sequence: TGTGCCAGCAGTCTACAAGCGGGGGAAGAGACCCAGTACTTC. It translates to CASSLQAGEETQYF.